These 16 T cell receptor beta chains originate from one sample sequenced in a study of identical twins. TCRdb reprocessed the 5' RACE reads with MiXCR, giving one entry per CDR3 protein. Of roughly 630,000 distinct CDR3 sequences listed, roughly 7.2% are singletons. A further study also used this sample, focusing on yellow fever vaccine responses in identical twins.

Sequenced sample: PBMCs. These receptors originate from a woman aged 18-29 years in good health.

This clonotype was recorded a few times. The chain carries TRBV10-3 and TRBJ2-5; D gene uncertain. Trimming shortened V by 4 bases and J by 1 base, and 7 bases separated the two germline ends. The CDR3 runs to 13 residues. In germline, CDR1 is ENHRY, CDR2 SYGVKD. The CDR3 loop is CAISVHSQETQYF. In DNA, the CDR3 is TGTGCCATCAGTGTCCACAGCCAAGAGACCCAGTACTTC.

This clonotype was observed a handful of times. V is TRBV12-3 or TRBV12-4 and J is TRBJ2-1; 10 bases are shared with TRBD2. J lost 10 bases, V lost 7 bases, and 4 bases had no gene match. The CDR3 consists of 12 residues. CDR3 region: CASTSSGGEQFF. The CDR3 DNA is TGTGCCAGCACCTCTAGCGGGGGCGAGCAGTTCTTC.

This clonotype showed up many times. The chain links TRBV29-1 to TRBJ1-1; 7 positions match TRBD1. This CDR3 has 14 amino acids. Germline V lookup: CDR1 SQVTM, CDR2 ANQGSEA. V gave up 7 bases and J gave up 1 base; unmatched junction bases: 9. This CDR3 reads CSGKPGQKNTEAFF. In DNA, the CDR3 is TGCAGCGGCAAACCGGGACAGAAGAACACTGAAGCTTTCTTT.

There are many counts of this clonotype. This sequence joins TRBV6-5 and TRBJ2-7; no firm D call. The length of the CDR3 is 10 residues. Trimming cost V 10 bases and J 4 bases, with 8 bases left between them. In germline, CDR1 is MNHEY, CDR2 SVGAGI. DNA for the CDR3: TGTGCCACCCGATCTTACGAGCAGTACTTC. It is translated as CATRSYEQYF.

This clonotype was counted at least ten times. The J gene is TRBJ1-3, the V gene TRBV12-3 or TRBV12-4; D remains unclear. The CDR3 spans 15 residues. The V end lost 2 bases, the J end lost 5 bases, and 13 bases lay between the germline ends. CDR3 region: CASSLSSDGRNTIYF. Written as DNA, the CDR3 is TGTGCCAGCAGTTTATCATCGGATGGTAGAAACACCATATATTTT.

V usage is TRBV6-1 and J usage is TRBJ1-2; D remains unclear. This CDR3 is 17 amino acids long. Trimming left V 4 bases short and J 3 bases short, with 21 bases between. The germline V gene encodes CDR1 MNHNS and CDR2 SASEGT. CDR3 region: CASSAGGLAIPYYGYTF. As DNA, the CDR3 is TGTGCCAGCAGTGCAGGCGGGCTCGCGATTCCCTACTATGGCTACACCTTC.

This chain uses TRBV18 with TRBJ2-2, with a weak D call TRBD1 (6 bases). V lost 2 bases, J lost 3 bases, and 7 bases lay in between. Germline V gene lookup returns CDR1 KGHSH and CDR2 LQKENI. CDR3 length: 14 residues. The CDR3: CASSPGGDTGELFF. Here the CDR3 DNA reads TGTGCCAGCTCACCAGGGGGCGACACCGGGGAGCTGTTTTTT.

This clonotype was counted ten times or more. The J gene is TRBJ2-1, the V gene TRBV6-5; 7 bases are a match to TRBD1. V was clipped by 1 base and J by 9 bases; unmatched bases: 3. Germline V gene lookup returns CDR1 MNHEY and CDR2 SVGAGI. CDR3 length: 13 amino acids. In DNA, the CDR3 is TGTGCCAGCAGTTACTTGACAGGGAGTGAGCAGTTCTTC. Translation: CASSYLTGSEQFF.

The chain combines TRBV6-5 with TRBJ1-1, with 10 bases matching TRBD1. Germline V gene data show CDR1 as MNHEY and CDR2 as SVGAGI. V shed 2 bases, J shed 2 bases, and the junction held 2 bases outside the gene matches. The CDR3 runs to 15 residues. The CDR3 DNA sequence: TGTGCCAGCAGTTACGGGACAGGGGAAAACACTGAAGCTTTCTTT. Its translation: CASSYGTGENTEAFF.

This clonotype showed up just a few times. The chain has TRBV12-3 or TRBV12-4 and TRBJ2-4; D may be TRBD2 (5 bases). This CDR3 contains 18 residues. V lost 3 bases and J 1 base, leaving 19 bases between the germline ends. Written as DNA, the CDR3 is TGTGCCAGCAGTTTCGGGATCAACCGGGTGGAGGCCAAAAACATTCAGTACTTC. Protein product: CASSFGINRVEAKNIQYF.

This clonotype has a handful of counts. V and J are TRBV3-1 and TRBJ2-1; D possibly matches TRBD1 or TRBD2 (5 bases each). V lost 2 bases and J lost 10, with 21 bases in between. This CDR3 has 16 amino acids. Looked up from germline, CDR1 is LGHDT and CDR2 is YNNKEL (reference sequence). The CDR3 nucleotides are TGTGCCAGCAGCCAATACCGGGACCGCCCGTCGGAGGAGCAGTTCTTC. Translating it yields CASSQYRDRPSEEQFF.

This clonotype was seen many times. This sequence joins TRBV24-1 and TRBJ2-2, with D possibly matching TRBD1 (5 bases). This CDR3 has 13 amino acids. V dropped 7 bases and J dropped 1 base, with 6 bases sitting between them. The germline V gene encodes CDR1 KGHDR and CDR2 SFDVKD. CDR3 sequence reads: CATRGLNTGELFF. CDR3 DNA: TGTGCCACCAGGGGGCTGAACACCGGGGAGCTGTTTTTT.

This clonotype was seen repeatedly, ten times or more. The rearrangement joins TRBV12-3 or TRBV12-4 to TRBJ2-3; possible D gene TRBD1, 6 bases. V lost 6 bases to trimming and J lost 1 base, with 17 bases between them. The CDR3 runs 16 residues. CDR3 residues: CASRPWGQPGTDTQYF. CDR3 in DNA: TGTGCCAGCAGGCCCTGGGGGCAACCCGGCACAGATACGCAGTATTTT.

In this sample, this clonotype turned up a few times. The V and J genes are TRBV7-3 and TRBJ2-1; TRBD2 might be the D (5 bases). This CDR3 has 15 residues. V lost 2 bases to trimming and J lost 4 bases, with 12 bases between them. Per germline, CDR1 SGHTA and CDR2 FQGTGA. The CDR3 nucleotides read TGTGCCAGCAGCTTACGGCGGGCGTCGTACAATGAGCAGTTCTTC. Its translation is CASSLRRASYNEQFF.

As regards this clonotype: Lacking the conserved final phenylalanine or tryptophan, this CDR3 likely reflects a read error. V usage is TRBV3-1 and J usage is TRBJ2-1; D remains unclear. This CDR3 spans 12 amino acids. V was pared by 8 bases and J by 13 bases, with 18 bases between. CDR1 is LGHDT, CDR2 YNNKEL, per germline (reference sequence). The CDR3 spells CASAGATRSQFS. The CDR3 nucleotides are TGTGCCAGCGCCGGAGCTACCCGGTCACAGTTCTCC.

V and J are TRBV2 and TRBJ2-1, with 11 positions matching TRBD2. The CDR3 contains 15 residues. Germline V gene data show CDR1 as SNHLY and CDR2 as FYNNEI. V was pared by 6 bases and J by 8 bases, with 9 bases of the junction left unmatched. The CDR3: CASRSNSGGAYEQFF. The CDR3 DNA reads TGTGCCAGCAGATCAAATAGCGGGGGGGCTTATGAGCAGTTCTTC.